This T cell receptor (beta chain) was found in a study of blood T cell repertoires in COVID-19. As for the study in general: Samples representing acute and convalescent COVID-19 were sourced from the United States, Italy and Spain. Nucleic acid was either cDNA or gDNA, and it came from T cells, B-cell-depleted T cells, or PBMCs.

The V end was cut by 1 base, the J end by 5 bases, with 15 bases between. Germline values: CDR1 SNHLY, CDR2 FYNNEI. The CDR3 has 16 residues. Original processing methods: Amplification of reference gene primers provided the estimated nucleated cell counts. Clones were read by immunoSEQ multiplex PCR, and TCRdb kept only the in-frame ones, dropping some. V and J calls and clone size follow that table, whereas D and trimming were derived from the DNA. The sample includes fewer than 200,000 clones, about 85% of them seen just once. This clone has a single count. The Seattle patients, enrolled during active infection, were followed longitudinally.

V gene TRBV2 combines with J gene TRBJ1-5, with a weak D call TRBD1 (6 bases). Specimen: peripheral blood. The TCR comes from a woman in her sixties or seventies with COVID-19, enrolled during active disease. This chain's CDR3 is CASSEGGQFFYQPQHF. DNA for the CDR3: TGTGCCAGCAGTGAAGGGGGACAATTCTTTTATCAGCCCCAGCATTTT.